Listed below are T cell receptor beta chains from one sample, sequenced in a study of cytomegalovirus exposure and HLA in healthy donors. Here immunoSEQ multiplex PCR was the method, and the copy in TCRdb shows in-frame clones only, minus some. The data show roughly 130,000 clones, with 8% to 9.5% seen just once and 4.5% to 6% held by the top ten. Sequenced material: PBMCs. The receptors here all came from a man aged 35-49 years in good health and CMV-seronegative. The CDR3 runs from the conserved cysteine through the conserved F or W. D genes are given only for firm matches. Clone size is shown for a subset of rows, as once, few, many or a class of expanded clone.

abundance: -
v_gene: TRBV7-2
j_gene: TRBJ2-3
d_gene: TRBD2
CDR3aa: CASSHSGGAGTDTQYF
CDR3nt: TGTGCCAGCAGCCATAGCGGGGGGGCAGGCACAGATACGCAGTATTTT

abundance: -
v_gene: TRBV5-1
j_gene: TRBJ1-1
d_gene: -
CDR3aa: CASSLVGDQGAFF
CDR3nt: TGCGCCAGCAGCTTGGTGGGAGACCAGGGGGCTTTCTTT

abundance: few
v_gene: TRBV9
j_gene: TRBJ1-4
d_gene: TRBD1
CDR3aa: CASSRDRSNEKLFF
CDR3nt: TGTGCCAGCAGCAGGGACAGGAGTAATGAAAAACTGTTTTTT

abundance: -
v_gene: TRBV7-8
j_gene: TRBJ2-2
d_gene: -
CDR3aa: CASSQPGGGTGELFF
CDR3nt: TGTGCCAGCAGCCAGCCGGGGGGCGGCACCGGGGAGCTGTTTTTT

abundance: few
v_gene: TRBV19
j_gene: TRBJ2-1
d_gene: TRBD2
CDR3aa: CASRVTSGGYNEQFF
CDR3nt: TGTGCCAGTAGGGTGACTAGCGGGGGGTACAATGAGCAGTTCTTC

abundance: -
v_gene: TRBV7-8
j_gene: TRBJ1-5
d_gene: TRBD1
CDR3aa: CASSISGTVDNQPQHF
CDR3nt: TGTGCCAGCAGCATTAGCGGGACAGTAGACAATCAGCCCCAGCATTTT

abundance: few
v_gene: TRBV7-4
j_gene: TRBJ1-5
d_gene: -
CDR3aa: CASSFRGWNQPQHF
CDR3nt: TGTGCCAGCAGCTTCAGGGGTTGGAATCAGCCCCAGCATTTT

abundance: few
v_gene: TRBV6-1
j_gene: TRBJ1-5
d_gene: -
CDR3aa: CASNSHSNQPQHF
CDR3nt: TGTGCCAGTAACAGCCATAGCAATCAGCCCCAGCATTTT

abundance: -
v_gene: TRBV6-1
j_gene: TRBJ2-7
d_gene: TRBD1
CDR3aa: CASTGTGLYEQYF
CDR3nt: TGTGCCAGCACCGGGACAGGGCTCTACGAGCAGTACTTC

abundance: few
v_gene: TRBV4-1
j_gene: TRBJ2-7
d_gene: TRBD2
CDR3aa: CASSQEAGPSYEQYF
CDR3nt: TGCGCCAGCAGCCAAGAAGCGGGGCCCTCGTACGAGCAGTACTTC

abundance: few
v_gene: TRBV4-2
j_gene: TRBJ2-5
d_gene: -
CDR3aa: CASSQDQVPEDQYF
CDR3nt: TGTGCCAGCAGCCAAGACCAGGTCCCGGAGGACCAGTACTTC

abundance: few
v_gene: TRBV15
j_gene: TRBJ1-1
d_gene: -
CDR3aa: CATSREDGGAAFF
CDR3nt: TGTGCCACCAGCAGGGAAGACGGGGGAGCAGCTTTCTTT

abundance: few
v_gene: TRBV5-1
j_gene: TRBJ2-5
d_gene: TRBD2
CDR3aa: CASSVGLAGAQETQYF
CDR3nt: TGCGCCAGCAGCGTCGGACTAGCGGGGGCCCAAGAGACCCAGTACTTC

abundance: few
v_gene: TRBV27
j_gene: TRBJ2-1
d_gene: TRBD2
CDR3aa: CASSPHPRTSGSQPTYNEQFF
CDR3nt: TGTGCCAGCAGTCCCCACCCCAGGACTAGCGGTTCCCAACCCACGTACAATGAGCAGTTCTTC

abundance: few
v_gene: TRBV7-2
j_gene: TRBJ1-5
d_gene: -
CDR3aa: CASSLAGESNQPQHF
CDR3nt: TGTGCCAGCAGCTTAGCTGGTGAGAGCAATCAGCCCCAGCATTTT

abundance: few
v_gene: TRBV7-9
j_gene: TRBJ2-7
d_gene: TRBD1
CDR3aa: CASSSSGTGGEGQYF
CDR3nt: TGTGCCAGCAGCTCTAGTGGGACAGGGGGAGAGGGGCAGTACTTC

abundance: -
v_gene: TRBV7-2
j_gene: TRBJ1-1
d_gene: TRBD1
CDR3aa: CASSLQPGGFAEAFF
CDR3nt: TGTGCCAGCAGCCTCCAACCAGGGGGGTTCGCTGAAGCTTTCTTT

abundance: -
v_gene: TRBV25-1
j_gene: TRBJ2-7
d_gene: -
CDR3aa: CASPGRREFCEQYF
CDR3nt: TGTGCCAGTCCAGGCCGCAGGGAATTCTGCGAGCAGTACTTC

abundance: -
v_gene: TRBV11-2
j_gene: TRBJ1-2
d_gene: -
CDR3aa: CASSPVAGNRNNGYTF
CDR3nt: TGTGCCAGCAGCCCCGTGGCAGGGAATCGAAATAATGGCTACACCTTC

abundance: -
v_gene: TRBV7-9
j_gene: TRBJ1-1
d_gene: TRBD1
CDR3aa: CASSTTRTGVRNTEAFF
CDR3nt: TGTGCCAGCAGTACTACTCGGACAGGGGTGAGGAACACTGAAGCTTTCTTT

abundance: -
v_gene: TRBV5-1
j_gene: TRBJ1-1
d_gene: TRBD1
CDR3aa: CASNTGQPNTEAFF
CDR3nt: TGCGCCAGCAATACGGGACAGCCGAACACTGAAGCTTTCTTT

abundance: few
v_gene: TRBV4-3
j_gene: TRBJ1-2
d_gene: -
CDR3aa: CASSQVPGGRGYGYTF
CDR3nt: TGCGCCAGCAGCCAAGTTCCTGGTGGACGGGGCTATGGCTACACCTTC

abundance: -
v_gene: TRBV4-3
j_gene: TRBJ1-4
d_gene: TRBD1
CDR3aa: CASSPLPGQGDEKLFF
CDR3nt: TGCGCCAGCAGCCCCCTTCCGGGACAGGGAGATGAAAAACTGTTTTTT

abundance: -
v_gene: TRBV15
j_gene: TRBJ1-4
d_gene: -
CDR3aa: CATSRTAGKEKLFF
CDR3nt: TGTGCCACCAGCAGGACAGCTGGGAAGGAAAAACTGTTTTTT

abundance: -
v_gene: TRBV7-2
j_gene: TRBJ1-2
d_gene: TRBD1
CDR3aa: CASSLRQGATNYGYTF
CDR3nt: TGTGCCAGCAGCCTACGACAGGGGGCTACCAACTATGGCTACACCTTC

abundance: -
v_gene: TRBV13
j_gene: TRBJ2-5
d_gene: TRBD2
CDR3aa: CASSLGTIYETQYF
CDR3nt: TGTGCCAGCAGCCTAGGGACTATTTACGAGACCCAGTACTTC

abundance: -
v_gene: TRBV6-5
j_gene: TRBJ1-6
d_gene: TRBD1
CDR3aa: CASSRQGINSPLHF
CDR3nt: TGTGCCAGCAGTCGACAGGGAATCAATTCACCCCTCCACTTT

abundance: few
v_gene: TRBV18
j_gene: TRBJ1-1
d_gene: TRBD1
CDR3aa: CASSPGQEVTEAFF
CDR3nt: TGTGCCAGCTCACCTGGACAGGAGGTCACTGAAGCTTTCTTT

abundance: -
v_gene: TRBV10-2
j_gene: TRBJ1-2
d_gene: -
CDR3aa: CASSEEHLDTYYGYTF
CDR3nt: TGCGCCAGCAGTGAAGAGCATTTGGACACTTACTATGGCTACACCTTC

abundance: few
v_gene: TRBV9
j_gene: TRBJ2-1
d_gene: TRBD2
CDR3aa: CASSVTGGGHNEQFF
CDR3nt: TGTGCCAGCAGCGTAACGGGGGGGGGCCACAATGAGCAGTTCTTC

abundance: few
v_gene: TRBV10-3
j_gene: TRBJ2-3
d_gene: TRBD1
CDR3aa: CAINGQGSTDTQYF
CDR3nt: TGTGCCATCAACGGACAGGGTAGCACAGATACGCAGTATTTT

abundance: few
v_gene: TRBV9
j_gene: TRBJ2-6
d_gene: -
CDR3aa: CASSFHPRDTAPLSGANVLTF
CDR3nt: TGTGCCAGCAGTTTCCACCCCCGGGACACCGCACCCCTCTCTGGGGCCAACGTCCTGACTTTC

abundance: few
v_gene: TRBV1
j_gene: TRBJ1-1
d_gene: -
CDR3aa: CNRVGQVLGSTEAFF
CDR3nt: TGCAATCGTGTGGGACAGGTACTCGGGAGCACTGAAGCTTTCTTT

abundance: -
v_gene: TRBV5-6
j_gene: TRBJ2-7
d_gene: -
CDR3aa: CASSRSGTSYEQYF
CDR3nt: TGTGCCAGCAGCCGTTCGGGAACCTCCTACGAGCAGTACTTC

abundance: -
v_gene: TRBV5-4
j_gene: TRBJ2-7
d_gene: -
CDR3aa: CASSLASQGRYEQYF
CDR3nt: TGTGCCAGCAGCTTGGCCTCTCAGGGTCGCTACGAGCAGTACTTC

abundance: -
v_gene: TRBV4-1
j_gene: TRBJ2-7
d_gene: -
CDR3aa: CASSEQRSSYEQYF
CDR3nt: TGCGCCAGCAGCGAACAAAGGAGCTCCTACGAGCAGTACTTC

abundance: -
v_gene: TRBV7-2
j_gene: TRBJ2-2
d_gene: -
CDR3aa: CASSLSGELFF
CDR3nt: TGTGCCAGCAGCCTATCCGGGGAGCTGTTTTTT

abundance: -
v_gene: TRBV18
j_gene: TRBJ2-5
d_gene: TRBD1
CDR3aa: CASSPWTGLETQYF
CDR3nt: TGTGCCAGCTCGCCCTGGACAGGGTTGGAGACCCAGTACTTC

abundance: few
v_gene: TRBV11-2
j_gene: TRBJ2-1
d_gene: TRBD1
CDR3aa: CASHRGTYNEQFF
CDR3nt: TGTGCCAGTCACAGGGGAACCTACAATGAGCAGTTCTTC

abundance: -
v_gene: TRBV9
j_gene: TRBJ1-1
d_gene: -
CDR3aa: CASSLPEGSTEAFF
CDR3nt: TGTGCCAGCAGCCTTCCTGAGGGCTCCACTGAAGCTTTCTTT

abundance: few
v_gene: TRBV4-1
j_gene: TRBJ1-3
d_gene: -
CDR3aa: CASSQGWTAGNTIYF
CDR3nt: TGCGCCAGCAGCCAAGGATGGACAGCTGGAAACACCATATATTTT

abundance: -
v_gene: TRBV7-8
j_gene: TRBJ2-1
d_gene: -
CDR3aa: CASSLHREGTYNEQFF
CDR3nt: TGTGCCAGCAGCCTCCACAGGGAAGGTACCTACAATGAGCAGTTCTTC

abundance: -
v_gene: TRBV11-2
j_gene: TRBJ2-3
d_gene: -
CDR3aa: CASSRSYGLTDTQYF
CDR3nt: TGTGCCAGCTCCCGTTCATACGGACTCACAGATACGCAGTATTTT

abundance: -
v_gene: TRBV18
j_gene: TRBJ2-7
d_gene: TRBD1
CDR3aa: CASSPPDRVNEQYF
CDR3nt: TGTGCCAGCTCCCCCCCGGACAGGGTCAACGAGCAGTACTTC

abundance: -
v_gene: TRBV6-1
j_gene: TRBJ2-3
d_gene: -
CDR3aa: CASARGDTQYF
CDR3nt: TGTGCCAGCGCTAGGGGGGATACGCAGTATTTT

abundance: -
v_gene: TRBV2
j_gene: TRBJ2-5
d_gene: -
CDR3aa: CASSKGLNGETQYF
CDR3nt: TGTGCCAGCAGTAAAGGACTGAACGGCGAGACCCAGTACTTC

abundance: -
v_gene: TRBV5-5
j_gene: TRBJ2-1
d_gene: -
CDR3aa: CASSLGLPNEQFF
CDR3nt: TGTGCCAGCAGCTTGGGACTACCCAATGAGCAGTTCTTC

abundance: few
v_gene: TRBV9
j_gene: TRBJ2-7
d_gene: TRBD1
CDR3aa: CASSSTDRDSYEQYF
CDR3nt: TGTGCCAGCAGCTCAACCGACAGGGATTCCTACGAGCAGTACTTC

abundance: -
v_gene: TRBV4-3
j_gene: TRBJ2-3
d_gene: TRBD2
CDR3aa: CASSQEEGLAGGSTDTQYF
CDR3nt: TGCGCCAGCAGCCAAGAAGAGGGACTAGCGGGGGGGAGCACAGATACGCAGTATTTT

abundance: few
v_gene: TRBV9
j_gene: TRBJ1-5
d_gene: -
CDR3aa: CASSRQLNQPQHF
CDR3nt: TGTGCCAGCAGCCGACAGCTCAATCAGCCCCAGCATTTT

abundance: many
v_gene: TRBV6-5
j_gene: TRBJ1-3
d_gene: TRBD1
CDR3aa: CASGTDGNTIYF
CDR3nt: TGTGCCTCCGGGACAGACGGAAACACCATATATTTT

abundance: -
v_gene: TRBV5-8
j_gene: TRBJ1-1
d_gene: -
CDR3aa: CASIPLGDTEAFF
CDR3nt: TGTGCCAGCATCCCTCTAGGGGACACTGAAGCTTTCTTT

abundance: -
v_gene: TRBV5-1
j_gene: TRBJ1-3
d_gene: TRBD1
CDR3aa: CASSYRGTENTIYF
CDR3nt: TGCGCCAGCAGCTACAGGGGGACGGAAAACACCATATATTTT

abundance: -
v_gene: TRBV7-3
j_gene: TRBJ2-2
d_gene: TRBD1
CDR3aa: CASSSRQGTGELFF
CDR3nt: TGTGCCAGCAGCTCCAGACAGGGCACCGGGGAGCTGTTTTTT

abundance: few
v_gene: TRBV2
j_gene: TRBJ2-1
d_gene: -
CDR3aa: CAGYTGYDNEQFF
CDR3nt: TGTGCCGGTTATACCGGGTATGACAATGAGCAGTTCTTC

abundance: -
v_gene: TRBV9
j_gene: TRBJ2-1
d_gene: -
CDR3aa: CASSASRQGSYNEQFF
CDR3nt: TGTGCCAGCAGCGCCTCCAGGCAGGGCTCCTACAATGAGCAGTTCTTC

abundance: few
v_gene: TRBV27
j_gene: TRBJ1-2
d_gene: -
CDR3aa: CARGGGYTF
CDR3nt: TGTGCTAGGGGAGGGGGCTACACCTTC

abundance: -
v_gene: TRBV2
j_gene: TRBJ1-2
d_gene: TRBD1
CDR3aa: CASREGGAVDGYTF
CDR3nt: TGTGCCAGCAGGGAAGGGGGCGCGGTAGATGGCTACACCTTC

abundance: -
v_gene: TRBV7-9
j_gene: TRBJ2-2
d_gene: TRBD2
CDR3aa: CASERGGGELFF
CDR3nt: TGTGCCAGCGAGCGGGGTGGCGGGGAGCTGTTTTTT